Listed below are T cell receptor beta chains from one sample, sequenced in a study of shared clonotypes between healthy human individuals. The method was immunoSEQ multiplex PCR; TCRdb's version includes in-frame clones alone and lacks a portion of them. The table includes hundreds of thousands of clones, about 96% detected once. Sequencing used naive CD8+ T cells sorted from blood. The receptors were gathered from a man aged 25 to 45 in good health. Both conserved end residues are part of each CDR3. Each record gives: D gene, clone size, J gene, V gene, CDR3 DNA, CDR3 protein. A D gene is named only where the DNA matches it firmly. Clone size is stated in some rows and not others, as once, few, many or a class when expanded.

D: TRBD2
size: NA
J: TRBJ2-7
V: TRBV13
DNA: TGTGCCAGCAGCTTAGGACCTACTAGCGGGAGGGGTTACGAGCAGTACTTC
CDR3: CASSLGPTSGRGYEQYF

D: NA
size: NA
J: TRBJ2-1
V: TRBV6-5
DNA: TGTGCCAGCAGTTACTCGAGAGTATGGAATGAGCAGTTCTTC
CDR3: CASSYSRVWNEQFF

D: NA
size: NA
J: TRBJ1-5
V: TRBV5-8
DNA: TGTGCCAGCAGCTTGGGTAATCAGCCCCAGCATTTT
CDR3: CASSLGNQPQHF

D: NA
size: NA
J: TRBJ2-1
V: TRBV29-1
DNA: TGCAGCGTTGAGCCCCCAGGCCCTACAATCGGGCAGTTCTTC
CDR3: CSVEPPGPTIGQFF

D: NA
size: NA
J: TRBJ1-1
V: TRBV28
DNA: TGTGCCAGCAGTCCATGGACGGTTGAAGCTTTCTTT
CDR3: CASSPWTVEAFF

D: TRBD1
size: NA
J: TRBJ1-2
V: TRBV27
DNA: TGTGCCAGCAGTTTATCGTTTGGGGACAGTAACTATGGCTACACCTTC
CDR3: CASSLSFGDSNYGYTF

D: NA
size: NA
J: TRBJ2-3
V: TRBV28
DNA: TGTGCCAGCAGTTTCCCAGATAGCACAGATACGCAGTATTTT
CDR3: CASSFPDSTDTQYF

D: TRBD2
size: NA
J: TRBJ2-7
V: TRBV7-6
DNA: TGTGCCAGCAGCTTAGAAGCTAGCGGGAGGGCCTCCTACGAGCAGTACTTC
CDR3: CASSLEASGRASYEQYF

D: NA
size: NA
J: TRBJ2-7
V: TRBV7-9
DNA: TGTGCCAGCGGGGGGACTCACTCCTACGAGCAGTACTTC
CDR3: CASGGTHSYEQYF

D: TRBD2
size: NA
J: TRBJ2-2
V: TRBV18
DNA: TGTGCCAGCTCACCAGTGCCGGGACTAGCGGGAGGATCCTCCGGGGAGCTGTTTTTT
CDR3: CASSPVPGLAGGSSGELFF

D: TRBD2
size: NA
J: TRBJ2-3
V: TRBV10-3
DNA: TGTGCCATCAGTGCTGTAGTAAGCGGGATGAGCACAGATACGCAGTATTTT
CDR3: CAISAVVSGMSTDTQYF

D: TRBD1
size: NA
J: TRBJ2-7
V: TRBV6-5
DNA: TGTGCCAGCAGAACCGGGACAGGGACCTACGAGCAGTACTTC
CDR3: CASRTGTGTYEQYF

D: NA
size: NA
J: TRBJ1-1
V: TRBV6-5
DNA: TGTGCCAGCAGTTACTCGGACCTGAACACTGAAGCTTTCTTT
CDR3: CASSYSDLNTEAFF

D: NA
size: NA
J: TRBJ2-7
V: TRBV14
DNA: TGTGCCAGCAGCCAAGAGGGGTACAACGAGCAGTACTTC
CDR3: CASSQEGYNEQYF

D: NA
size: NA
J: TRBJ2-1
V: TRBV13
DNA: TGTGCCAGCAGCTTAGTTGGTCGCAGAGAGCAGTTCTTC
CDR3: CASSLVGRREQFF

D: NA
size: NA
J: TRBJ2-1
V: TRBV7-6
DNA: TGTGCCAGCAGCACCTCACCGGGACGGAGCTACAATGAGCAGTTCTTC
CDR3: CASSTSPGRSYNEQFF

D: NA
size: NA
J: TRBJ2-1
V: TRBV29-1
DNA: TGCAGCGTTGAGGTGGGCCCCTTAGATATGCAGTTCTTC
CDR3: CSVEVGPLDMQFF

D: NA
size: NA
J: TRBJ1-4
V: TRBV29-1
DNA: TGCAGCGTCCAGGGCGCTAATGAAAAACTGTTTTTT
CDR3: CSVQGANEKLFF

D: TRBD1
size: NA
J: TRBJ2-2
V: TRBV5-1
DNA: TGCGCCAGCAGCCCGGAGGGGACAGGAAGTATCACCGGGGAGCTGTTTTTT
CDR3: CASSPEGTGSITGELFF

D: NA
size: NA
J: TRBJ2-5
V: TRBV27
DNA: TGTGCCAGCAGTTTATACTCAGGTTGGGTCGAGACCCAGTACTTC
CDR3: CASSLYSGWVETQYF

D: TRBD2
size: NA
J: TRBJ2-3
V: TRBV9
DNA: TGTGCCAGCAGCTCCAGTTCTCGACTAGCCCCTCCAGATACGCAGTATTTT
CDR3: CASSSSSRLAPPDTQYF

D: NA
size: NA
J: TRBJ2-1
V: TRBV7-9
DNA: TGTGCCAGCAGCTTATACGGAGTCCCCTACAATGAGCAGTTCTTC
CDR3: CASSLYGVPYNEQFF

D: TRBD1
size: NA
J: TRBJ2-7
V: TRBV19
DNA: TGTGCCAGTAGTATAACAGGGGCTAACTACGAGCAGTACTTC
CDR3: CASSITGANYEQYF

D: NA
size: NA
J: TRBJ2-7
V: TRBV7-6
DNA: TGTGCCAGCAGCCCGGGGGACGAGCAGTACTTC
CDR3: CASSPGDEQYF

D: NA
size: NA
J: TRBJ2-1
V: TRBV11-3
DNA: TGTGCCAGCAGCCCAAGGGCTGTGAGCTCCTACAATGAGCAGTTCTTC
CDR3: CASSPRAVSSYNEQFF

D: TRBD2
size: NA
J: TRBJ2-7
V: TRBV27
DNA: TGTGCCAGCAGCCCGACTAGCGGACCCTACGAGCAGTACTTC
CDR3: CASSPTSGPYEQYF

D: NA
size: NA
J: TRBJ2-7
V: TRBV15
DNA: TGTGCCACCAGCGAACTTAACGGAGGAGGACTGGACTTATACGAGCAGTACTTC
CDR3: CATSELNGGGLDLYEQYF

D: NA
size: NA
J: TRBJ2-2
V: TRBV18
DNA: TGTGCCAGCTCACTCACCGGACAGCCGGGGAACACCGGGGAGCTGTTTTTT
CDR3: CASSLTGQPGNTGELFF

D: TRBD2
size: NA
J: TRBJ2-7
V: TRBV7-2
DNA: TGTGCCAGCAGCCCCCCTGGGAGGGCTGGCGAGCAGTACTTC
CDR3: CASSPPGRAGEQYF

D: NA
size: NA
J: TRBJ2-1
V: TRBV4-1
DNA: TGCGCCAGCAGCCAAGCGGGTGGACATTTCTCAGATGAGCAGTTCTTC
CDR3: CASSQAGGHFSDEQFF

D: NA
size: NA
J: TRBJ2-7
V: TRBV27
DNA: TGTGCCAGCAGTTTTGGAGGGACAGCAGCCTACGAGCAGTACTTC
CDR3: CASSFGGTAAYEQYF

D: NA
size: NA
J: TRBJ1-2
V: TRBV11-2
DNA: TGTGCCAGCAGCTTAGATGTCGCGCTCTATGGCTACACCTTC
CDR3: CASSLDVALYGYTF

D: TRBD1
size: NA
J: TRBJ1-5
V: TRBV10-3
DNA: TGTGCCATCAGTGATCCGGACAGGAATCAGCCCCAGCATTTT
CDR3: CAISDPDRNQPQHF

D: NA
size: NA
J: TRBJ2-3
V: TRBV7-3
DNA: TGTGCCAGCAGCAATACAGGGCCGGTCGGCACAGATACGCAGTATTTT
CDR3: CASSNTGPVGTDTQYF

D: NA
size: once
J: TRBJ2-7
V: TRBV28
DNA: TGTGCCAGCAGTTTATTGGGCCAGGCCGTAGAGTACTTC
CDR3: CASSLLGQAVEYF

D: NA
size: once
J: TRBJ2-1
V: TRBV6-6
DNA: TGTGCCAGCAGTACCTATAACAATGAGCAGTTCTTC
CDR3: CASSTYNNEQFF

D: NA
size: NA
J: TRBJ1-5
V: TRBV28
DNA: TGTGCCAGCAGTCCCTCGTCAGTTAGCAATCAGCCCCAGCATTTT
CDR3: CASSPSSVSNQPQHF

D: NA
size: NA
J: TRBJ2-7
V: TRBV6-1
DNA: TGTGCCAGCAGTGAGCGACAGTGGGTAGGGAGGGAGCAGTACTTC
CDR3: CASSERQWVGREQYF

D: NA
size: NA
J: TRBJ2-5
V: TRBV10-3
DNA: TGTGCCATCAGTGAGGCCCGGGGGGCGGGCGAAGAGACCCAGTACTTC
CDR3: CAISEARGAGEETQYF

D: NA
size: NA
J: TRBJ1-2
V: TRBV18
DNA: TGTGCCAGCTCACCGTCCGGGACCGATGGCTACACCTTC
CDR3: CASSPSGTDGYTF

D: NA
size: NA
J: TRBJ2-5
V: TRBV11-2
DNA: TGTGCCAGCAGCTTAACAGGAGCGGAGACCCAGTACTTC
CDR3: CASSLTGAETQYF

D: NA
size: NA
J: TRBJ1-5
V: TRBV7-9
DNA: TGTGCCAGCAGCTTAGCGCTAGGTTCAGAGGGTCAGCCCCAGCATTTT
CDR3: CASSLALGSEGQPQHF

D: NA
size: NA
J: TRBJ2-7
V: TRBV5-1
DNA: TGCGCCAGCAGCTTATACAGTACCTACGAGCAGTACTTC
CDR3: CASSLYSTYEQYF

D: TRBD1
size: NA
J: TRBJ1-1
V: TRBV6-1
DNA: TGTGCCAGCAGCTCTGAATTGACAGGGGATACGGAAGCTTTCTTT
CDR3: CASSSELTGDTEAFF

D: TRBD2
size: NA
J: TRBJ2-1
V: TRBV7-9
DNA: TGTGCCAGCAGCTATGGACTAGCGGACCTCTACAATGAGCAGTTCTTC
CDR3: CASSYGLADLYNEQFF

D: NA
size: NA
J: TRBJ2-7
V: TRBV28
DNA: TGTGCCAGCAGTACAGGGCTGACCTACGAGCAGTACTTC
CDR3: CASSTGLTYEQYF

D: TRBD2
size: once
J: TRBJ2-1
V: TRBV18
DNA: TGTGCCAGCTCACCGCTAGCGGGAGAGATCTACAATGAGCAGTTCTTC
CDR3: CASSPLAGEIYNEQFF

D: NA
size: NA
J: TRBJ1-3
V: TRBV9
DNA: TGTGCCAGCAGCGTAGGTCCTGAGAGCTCTGGAAACACCATATATTTT
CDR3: CASSVGPESSGNTIYF

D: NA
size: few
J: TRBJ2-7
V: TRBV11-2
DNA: TGTGCCAGCAGCTTAGATATGTTTGGGTCCTACGAGCAGTACTTC
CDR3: CASSLDMFGSYEQYF

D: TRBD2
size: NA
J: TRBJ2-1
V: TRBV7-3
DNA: TGTGCCAGCAGCTCATCTAGCGGGAGTGCGGATGAGCAGTTCTTC
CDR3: CASSSSSGSADEQFF

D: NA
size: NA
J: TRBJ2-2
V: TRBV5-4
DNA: TGTGCCAGCAGCTTTGCAGGGGTATTTGCCGGGGAGCTGTTTTTT
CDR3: CASSFAGVFAGELFF

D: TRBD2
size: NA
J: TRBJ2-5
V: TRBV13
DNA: TGTGCCAGCAGCGTACGGACTAGCGGGAGCGAGACCCAGTACTTC
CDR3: CASSVRTSGSETQYF

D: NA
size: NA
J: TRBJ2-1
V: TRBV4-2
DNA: TGTGCCAGCAGCCAGTTATGGTCGGATGAGCAGTTCTTC
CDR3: CASSQLWSDEQFF

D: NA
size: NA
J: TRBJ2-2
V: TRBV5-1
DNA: TGCGCCAGCAGCCCCTTCACGGGCACCGGGGAGCTGTTTTTT
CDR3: CASSPFTGTGELFF